The clone carrying this TCR beta chain was observed a few times. The antigen is not known. The data belong to a study of T-cell reconstitution after alpha-beta-depleted transplantation in children. Study results and caveats: Alpha-beta T cells present about two months after transplant were reported to originate from several hundred expanded graft clones. After one year, T-cell counts and TCRbeta diversity mostly came from new T cells. Diversity of TCRbeta at day 60 was high in some patients, arising from surviving recipient T cells and thymic progenitors.

Preparing the TCRbeta library involved the use of unique molecular identifiers. TCRdb independently ran MiXCR on the PCR reads; one entry per CDR3 protein. The data show approximately 520,000 distinct CDR3 sequences, 9.5% to 12% seen once. Trimming took 4 bases from V and 4 from J, leaving 10 bases between them. The CDR3 is 14 residues long. This chain joins TRBV12-3 or TRBV12-4 and TRBJ2-2; D unclear. Specimen: PBMCs, mostly from graft donor cells, collected 180 days after TCRalphabeta/CD19-depleted stem cell transplant. The clonotype was recovered from a female patient between 2 and 10 years old who had a stem cell transplant for aplastic anemia, so the T cells may come from the graft donor. Here the CDR3 DNA reads TGTGCCAGCAGTTACCGCCCAGGCACCGGGGAGCTGTTTTTT. This gives the protein CASSYRPGTGELFF.